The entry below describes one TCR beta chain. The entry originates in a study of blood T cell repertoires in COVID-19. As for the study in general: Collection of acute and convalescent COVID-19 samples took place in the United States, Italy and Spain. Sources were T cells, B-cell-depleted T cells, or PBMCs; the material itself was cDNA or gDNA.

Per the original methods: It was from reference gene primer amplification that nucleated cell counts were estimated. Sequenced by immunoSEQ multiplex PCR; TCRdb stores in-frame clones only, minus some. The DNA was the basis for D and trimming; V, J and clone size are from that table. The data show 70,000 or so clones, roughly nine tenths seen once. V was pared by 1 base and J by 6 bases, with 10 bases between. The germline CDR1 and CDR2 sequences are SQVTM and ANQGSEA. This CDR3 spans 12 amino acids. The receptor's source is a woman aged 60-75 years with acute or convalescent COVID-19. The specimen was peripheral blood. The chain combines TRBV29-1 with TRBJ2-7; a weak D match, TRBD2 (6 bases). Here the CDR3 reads CSVEVGGSEQYF. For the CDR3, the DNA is TGCAGCGTTGAAGTGGGGGGAAGCGAGCAGTACTTC.